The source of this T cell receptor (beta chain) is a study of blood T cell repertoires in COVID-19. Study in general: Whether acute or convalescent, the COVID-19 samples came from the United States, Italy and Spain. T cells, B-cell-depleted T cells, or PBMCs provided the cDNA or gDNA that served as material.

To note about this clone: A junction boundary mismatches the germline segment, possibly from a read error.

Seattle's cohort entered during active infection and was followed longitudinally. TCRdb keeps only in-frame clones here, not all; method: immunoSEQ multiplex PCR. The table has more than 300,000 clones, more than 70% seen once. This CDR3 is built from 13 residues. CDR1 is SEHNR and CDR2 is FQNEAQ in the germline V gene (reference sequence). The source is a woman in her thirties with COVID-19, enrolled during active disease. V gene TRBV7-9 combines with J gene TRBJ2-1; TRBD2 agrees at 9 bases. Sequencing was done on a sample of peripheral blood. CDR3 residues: CASSLRGSGSEVF. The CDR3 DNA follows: TGTGCCAGCAGCCTCCGAGGTAGCGGGAGCGAGGTCTTC.